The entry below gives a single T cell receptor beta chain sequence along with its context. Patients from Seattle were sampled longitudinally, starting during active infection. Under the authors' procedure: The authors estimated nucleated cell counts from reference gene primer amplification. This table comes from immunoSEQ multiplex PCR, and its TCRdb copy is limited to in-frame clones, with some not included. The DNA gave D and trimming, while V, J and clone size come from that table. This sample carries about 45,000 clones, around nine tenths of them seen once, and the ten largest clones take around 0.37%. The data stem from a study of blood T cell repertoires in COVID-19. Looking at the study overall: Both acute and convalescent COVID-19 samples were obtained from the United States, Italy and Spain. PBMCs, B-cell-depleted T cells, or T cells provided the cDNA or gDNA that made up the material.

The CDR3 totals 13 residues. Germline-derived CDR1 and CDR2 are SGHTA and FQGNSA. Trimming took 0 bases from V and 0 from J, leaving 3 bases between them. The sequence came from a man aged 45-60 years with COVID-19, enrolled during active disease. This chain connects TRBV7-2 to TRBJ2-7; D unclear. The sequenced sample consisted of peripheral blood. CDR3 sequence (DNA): TGTGCCAGCAGCTTAGCTCTCTCCTACGAGCAGTACTTC. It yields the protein CASSLALSYEQYF.